This entry lists 17 T cell receptor beta chains sequenced from one sample in a study of blood T cell repertoires in COVID-19 (dated by TCRdb to 2018 to 2020). Preparation of the library involved the immunoSEQ multiplex PCR assay. Here the immuneACCESS table is served through TCRdb, limited to in-frame sequences with V and J called. Missing clones are a known gap in these copies; in checked studies unresolved V genes cover under half, and the rest lacks a known reason. This sample lists hundreds of thousands of clones; 85% to 90% were detected once. The leading ten clones occupy roughly 6% of the sample. The sample taken for sequencing was peripheral blood. These receptors were collected from a woman between 45 and 65 years old with COVID-19, enrolled during active disease.

This rearrangement joins TRBV6-6 to TRBJ2-3, with D perhaps matching TRBD1 (5 bases). CDR3 length: 15 residues. Germline lookup yields CDR1 MNHNY and CDR2 SVGAGI (reference sequence). V lost 6 bases to trimming and J lost 1 base, with 14 bases between them. CDR3 in amino acids: CASSGHNAGTDTQYF. CDR3 nucleotides: TGTGCCAGCAGCGGACATAACGCGGGCACAGATACGCAGTATTTT.

The V and J genes are TRBV27 and TRBJ1-5, with 10 bases that match TRBD1. V trimming: 6 bases; J trimming: 6 bases; junction bases outside the gene matches: 8. The CDR3 totals 15 residues. Germline V gene data show CDR1 as MNHEY and CDR2 as SMNVEV (reference sequence). As DNA, the CDR3 is TGTGCCAGCAGGCCGGACAGGGGGGTAGCTCAGCCCCAGCATTTT. It translates to CASRPDRGVAQPQHF.

The chain has TRBV5-4 and TRBJ2-1; TRBD2 matches 11 bases. After removal of 2 bases from V and 15 bases from J, the junction contained 4 bases not matched to a gene. Germline V gives CDR1 SGHNT, CDR2 YYREEE (reference sequence). CDR3 length equals 12 residues. The DNA for the CDR3 is TGTGCCAGCAGCTTCCTAGCGGGAGGTCGGTTCTTC. Its translation: CASSFLAGGRFF.

V and J are TRBV5-8 and TRBJ1-5; 9 bases map to TRBD1. CDR3 length equals 15 residues. In germline, CDR1 is SGHTS, CDR2 YDEGEE. V trimming: 3 bases; J trimming: 2 bases; junction bases outside the gene matches: 3. CDR3 amino acids: CASSSDRGGNQPQHF. Here the CDR3 DNA reads TGTGCCAGCAGCTCGGACAGGGGAGGCAATCAGCCCCAGCATTTT.

The chain recombines TRBV9 with TRBJ2-7, with 12 bases fitting TRBD2. CDR3 length: 15 residues. From germline, CDR1 is SGDLS and CDR2 YYNGEE. With V trimmed by 0 bases and J by 4 bases, 2 bases remained unmatched. In nucleotides, the CDR3 is TGTGCCAGCAGCGTAGATGGACTAGCGGGATACGAGCAGTACTTC. Translating it yields CASSVDGLAGYEQYF.

The chain combines TRBV29-1 with TRBJ2-4, with 11 bases aligning to TRBD1. V lost 6 bases, J lost 8 bases, and 9 bases stayed unmatched. CDR1 is SQVTM and CDR2 is ANQGSEA in the germline V gene. This CDR3 contains 14 residues. The chain's CDR3 is CSVDTGTGGYIQYF. In nucleotides, the CDR3 is TGCAGCGTAGACACCGGGACAGGGGGATACATTCAGTACTTC. The full variable domain, completed using reference TRBV29-1 and TRBJ2-4, is SAVISQKPSRDICQRGTSLTIQCQVDSQVTMMFWYRQQPGQSLTLIATANQGSEATYESGFVIDKFPISRPNLTFSTLTVSNMSPEDSSIYLCSVDTGTGGYIQYFGAGTRLSVL.

The genes are TRBV6-5 and TRBJ1-1, with D maybe TRBD1 (6 bases). Germline-derived CDR1 and CDR2 are MNHEY and SVGAGI. Trimming cost V 6 bases and J 7 bases, with 15 bases left between them. The CDR3 has 13 residues. The CDR3 here is CASRPLGGGEAFF. CDR3 DNA: TGTGCCAGCAGGCCTTTAGGGGGGGGTGAAGCTTTCTTT.

The CDR3 sequence: CASSRRTGYNSPLHF. The CDR3 DNA reads TGTGCCAGCTCACGTCGGACAGGGTATAATTCACCCCTCCACTTT. The chain is built from TRBV18 and TRBJ1-6; 8 bases line up with TRBD1. Germline CDR1 and CDR2: KGHSH and LQKENI. Trimming removed 4 bases from V and 4 bases from J; junction bases left unmatched: 3. The CDR3 totals 15 residues. Supplemented by reference TRBV18 and TRBJ1-6, the full variable domain reads NAGVMQNPRHLVRRRGQEARLRCSPMKGHSHVYWYRQLPEEGLKFMVYLQKENIIDESGMPKERFSAEFPKEGPSILRIQQVVRGDSAAYFCASSRRTGYNSPLHFGNGTRLTVT.

V is TRBV7-9 and J is TRBJ2-1; the match to TRBD2 covers 9 bases. The CDR3 covers 14 residues. Germline CDR1 SEHNR, CDR2 FQNEAQ (reference sequence). J lost 10 bases, V lost 4 bases, and 8 bases had no gene match. In DNA form, the CDR3 reads TGTGCCAGCAGCTCTCCCGGGACTAGCCGGGAGCAGTTCTTC. This gives the protein CASSSPGTSREQFF.

The V call is TRBV19, the J call TRBJ1-1; no clear D gene. Germline lookup yields CDR1 LNHDA and CDR2 SQIVND (reference sequence). V gave up 7 bases and J gave up 1 base, with 10 bases separating them. CDR3 length: 13 amino acids. This chain's CDR3 is CASKDSGNTEAFF. Here the CDR3 DNA reads TGTGCCAGTAAGGATTCAGGGAACACTGAAGCTTTCTTT.

This sequence joins TRBV6-6 and TRBJ2-1; TRBD2 is a possible D gene (6 bases). V was cut by 5 bases and J by 0 bases, with 26 bases left in between. The CDR3 is made up of 20 amino acids. CDR1 is MNHNY, CDR2 SVGAGI, per germline (reference sequence). This chain's CDR3 is CASSLPRDLILSRSYNEQFF. The DNA of the CDR3 is TGTGCCAGCAGTCTTCCCCGGGACTTAATTTTGTCCCGCTCCTACAATGAGCAGTTCTTC.

The chain links TRBV5-6 to TRBJ1-2, with TRBD1 matching over 10 bases. J was trimmed by 5 bases and V by 4 bases; bases with no gene match: 11. The CDR3 is 16 amino acids. Germline CDR1 reads SGHDT; CDR2 reads YYEEEE. In nucleotides, the CDR3 is TGTGCCAGCAGCCGATCACCGACAGGGGGCAGTTATGGCTACACCTTC. Its protein is CASSRSPTGGSYGYTF.

The rearrangement links TRBV3-1 (or the pseudogene TRBV3-2) to TRBJ2-2, with a weak D call TRBD1 (5 bases). V was trimmed by 4 bases and J by 1 base, leaving 10 bases between them. Looked up from germline, CDR1 is LGHDT and CDR2 is YNNKEL (reference sequence). The CDR3 runs to 15 residues. CDR3 DNA sequence: TGTGCCAGCAGCCCACTCCAGGGGAACACCGGGGAGCTGTTTTTT. It codes for CASSPLQGNTGELFF.

This rearrangement joins TRBV24-1 to TRBJ2-1; 8 bases are a match to TRBD2. Germline V gives CDR1 KGHDR, CDR2 SFDVKD. The J segment lost 10 bases and the V segment lost 3 bases, leaving 4 bases of the junction unmatched. The CDR3 extends over 13 amino acids. The CDR3 loop is CATSDPGGDEQFF. The CDR3 region has the DNA TGTGCCACCAGTGATCCCGGGGGGGACGAGCAGTTCTTC.

The CDR3 reads CASSEAPGQGPYMNIQYF. The CDR3 region has the DNA TGTGCCAGCAGTGAAGCTCCGGGACAGGGGCCTTATATGAACATTCAGTACTTC. This chain joins TRBV2 and TRBJ2-4, with 10 bases identical to TRBD1. Germline V CDR1 and CDR2: SNHLY, FYNNEI. V dropped 0 bases and J dropped 7; count of bases not matched to a gene: 12. This CDR3 spans 18 amino acids.

The chain links TRBV6-1 to TRBJ2-7, with a possible D match to TRBD1 (5 bases). Trimming stripped 1 base from V and 5 bases from J, with 24 bases between. The CDR3 length is 18 residues. Germline-derived CDR1 and CDR2 are MNHNS and SASEGT. The CDR3 sequence is CASSEGFSGVGALDEQYF. The CDR3 region has the DNA TGTGCCAGCAGTGAAGGGTTTAGTGGTGTTGGGGCCCTCGACGAGCAGTACTTC.

V is TRBV6-1 and J is TRBJ2-7; 10 positions agree with TRBD1. Germline V gives CDR1 MNHNS, CDR2 SASEGT. CDR3 length: 16 residues. Germline trimming cut 3 bases from V and 3 bases from J; bases unmatched to any gene: 8. CDR3 loop: CASSDIWDRGFYEQYF. CDR3 in DNA: TGTGCCAGCAGTGATATCTGGGACAGGGGTTTCTACGAGCAGTACTTC.